The present T cell receptor beta chain was sequenced within a study of cytomegalovirus exposure and HLA in healthy donors (dated by TCRdb to 2016 to 2017). Broadly, across the study: A later analysis indicated that the 130 or so validation repertoires were generated on the platform also employed for the 666 repertoires of the first cohort. The aim of the study was to test whether cataloging public T cell receptors could identify signatures of past pathogen exposure. A separate validation cohort of 90 to 150 different subjects was used in addition to the approximately 700-subject first cohort. The study combined high-throughput TCR immunosequencing, statistical association of individual TCRs with disease status, and machine learning to predict cytomegalovirus infection status.

The germline V and J ends show losses of 6 bases and 2 bases respectively, and no gene match explains 7 bases of the junction. Sequences MNHNS (CDR1) and SASEGT (CDR2) are obtained from the germline V gene. The CDR3 measures 15 amino acids from cysteine to phenylalanine. Only the CDR3 part of the read is kept: 45 bases, read in frame from the first base. Donors formed part of the validation cohort, which comprised fewer than 150 subjects and was distinct from the first cohort of under 750 subjects. Library method: the immunoSEQ multiplex PCR assay. On the study's bioinformatics: A statistical classification framework was built for diagnosing cytomegalovirus status from the catalog of TCR beta chain sequences. TCRdb limited this immuneACCESS table to in-frame rearrangements with V and J called. A share of clones is missing; checked studies link under half to unresolved V genes, and the rest is unexplained. The DNA gave D and trimming, while V, J and clone size come from that table. The sample profile shows 100,000 to 150,000 clones; roughly 95% of them were found once. The top ten hold 1.5% to 2% of the sample.

General findings and caveats noted by the study authors: All 130 or so repertoires were used to score co-occurrence in the validation cohort in a later analysis, because that analysis had no HLA typing for the cohort. The classifier was reported to diagnose cytomegalovirus status with high specificity and sensitivity in both the original and validation cohorts. Across donors, most TCR sequences were observed very rarely, whereas some public TCRs were present in many individuals. In the study, approximately 160 TCR beta chains were listed as associated with cytomegalovirus. A few of the identified cytomegalovirus-associated TCR beta chains were confirmed in vitro to be specific for cytomegalovirus antigens. It was suggested by the authors that the approach could potentially be generalized to other disease states and immunological phenotypes. In a later analysis, TCRs clustered in the first cohort were found to also tend to co-occur in the approximately 120 validation repertoires, with 94% of cluster scores above 0.

Concerning this clone: Its cognate antigen has yet to be identified. Base qualities are missing; no much larger clone stands one base away.

The rearranged chain carries TRBV6-1 and TRBJ2-7; 10 middle bases align to TRBD2. The receptor's source is a man younger than 35 in good health and CMV-seronegative. Sequencing was carried out using PBMCs. This receptor carries the CDR3 CASSGKGLAAYEQYF. The bases read TGTGCCAGCAGCGGTAAAGGACTAGCGGCCTACGAGCAGTACTTC.